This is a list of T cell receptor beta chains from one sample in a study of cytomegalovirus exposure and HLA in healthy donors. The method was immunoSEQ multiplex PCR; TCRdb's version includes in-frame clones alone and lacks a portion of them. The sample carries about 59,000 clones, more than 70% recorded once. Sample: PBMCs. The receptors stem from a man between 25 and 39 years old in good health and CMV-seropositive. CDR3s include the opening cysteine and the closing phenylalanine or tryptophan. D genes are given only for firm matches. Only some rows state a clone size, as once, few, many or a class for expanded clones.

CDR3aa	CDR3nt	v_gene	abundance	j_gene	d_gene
CASSWGGGEGEQYF	TGCGCCAGCAGCTGGGGGGGCGGGGAAGGCGAGCAGTACTTC	TRBV5-1	.	TRBJ2-7	.
CASSLGQGGSNEQFF	TGCGCCAGCAGCTTGGGACAGGGGGGTTCCAATGAGCAGTTCTTC	TRBV5-1	.	TRBJ2-1	TRBD1
CASSLGAGSSYTF	TGTGCCAGCAGCTTAGGGGCCGGGAGCAGCTACACCTTC	TRBV11-2	.	TRBJ1-2	.
CASSARGAEDTQYF	TGTGCCAGCTCGGCACGGGGGGCGGAAGATACGCAGTATTTT	TRBV18	.	TRBJ2-3	.
CASSFHSGGGLEQYF	TGTGCCAGCAGCTTCCATAGCGGGGGGGGTCTCGAGCAGTACTTC	TRBV7-8	.	TRBJ2-7	TRBD2
CASSRGGGETQYF	TGTGCCAGCAGCCGTGGGGGAGGAGAGACCCAGTACTTC	TRBV7-3	once	TRBJ2-5	.
CASSYTGGSNQPQHF	TGTGCCAGCAGTTATACGGGGGGAAGCAATCAGCCCCAGCATTTT	TRBV27	.	TRBJ1-5	.
CASSPQGVTYGYTF	TGTGCCAGCTCACCACAGGGAGTGACGTATGGCTACACCTTC	TRBV18	.	TRBJ1-2	.
CSAGPGQDTDTQYF	TGCAGCGCCGGCCCGGGACAGGACACAGATACGCAGTATTTT	TRBV29-1	.	TRBJ2-3	TRBD1
CASSGRDRSHTGELFF	TGTGCCAGCAGCGGCCGGGACAGGAGCCACACCGGGGAGCTGTTTTTT	TRBV5-4	.	TRBJ2-2	TRBD1
CASSQLEDRGRQPQHF	TGTGCCAGCAGCCAATTAGAGGACAGGGGACGGCAGCCCCAGCATTTT	TRBV4-2	.	TRBJ1-5	TRBD1